This passage covers 21 T cell receptor beta chains from one sample sequenced in a study of blood T cells in healthy people across ages. Sample-barcoded 5' priming and a J-beta primer mix drove a second PCR of roughly 7 to 11 cycles. TCRdb passed the 5' RACE reads through MiXCR, listing each CDR3 protein once. The sample records some 1,800,000 distinct CDR3 sequences, approximately 40% being singletons. The specimen sequenced was blood. Source of these receptors: a human donor in good health.

V is TRBV18 and J is TRBJ1-2; D is unclear. CDR1 KGHSH and CDR2 LQKENI come from the germline V gene. Trimming took 6 bases from V and 3 from J, leaving 17 bases between them. CDR3 length: 15 residues. This chain's CDR3 is CASSPGVGADYGYTF. The CDR3 DNA reads TGTGCCAGCTCTCCCGGGGTTGGTGCAGACTATGGCTACACCTTC. The variable domain in full, completed from reference TRBV18 and TRBJ1-2, reads NAGVMQNPRHLVRRRGQEARLRCSPMKGHSHVYWYRQLPEEGLKFMVYLQKENIIDESGMPKERFSAEFPKEGPSILRIQQVVRGDSAAYFCASSPGVGADYGYTFGSGTRLTVV.

V usage is TRBV20-1 and J usage is TRBJ2-7; D gene uncertain. Germline V gives CDR1 DFQATT, CDR2 SNEGSKA (reference sequence). The CDR3 covers 13 residues. Trimming took off 2 bases at V and 1 base at J, with 9 bases between the two ends. In DNA, the CDR3 is TGCAGTGCTAGATCTGCCGGATCCTACGAGCAGTACTTC. Amino acids: CSARSAGSYEQYF.

V usage is TRBV2 and J usage is TRBJ2-7; D might be TRBD2 (7 bases). V was trimmed by 3 bases and J by 6 bases, leaving 15 bases between them. Germline loops: CDR1 SNHLY, CDR2 FYNNEI. CDR3 length equals 14 residues. In DNA, the CDR3 is TGTGCCAGCAGTGAGGGCGGGGGCGAAGGCGAGCAGTACTTC. It codes for CASSEGGGEGEQYF.

This rearrangement joins TRBV20-1 to TRBJ1-4; the match to TRBD1 covers 9 bases. The germline CDR1 and CDR2 sequences are DFQATT and SNEGSKA (reference sequence). The CDR3 contains 13 residues. Germline trimming cut 7 bases from V and 5 bases from J; bases unmatched to any gene: 5. CDR3: CSVGDRGNEKLFF. CDR3 bases: TGCAGTGTTGGAGACAGGGGGAATGAAAAACTGTTTTTT.

Only a few counts were recorded for this clonotype. CDR3 sequence reads: CASSSGRGSYEQYF. CDR3 sequence (DNA): TGCGCCAGCAGCTCGGGTCGGGGTTCCTACGAGCAGTACTTC. The rearrangement uses TRBV5-1 and TRBJ2-7; perhaps TRBD2 as D (5 bases). The CDR3 totals 14 residues. The ends were cut back, 3 bases at V and 1 base at J, with 11 bases in the middle. From germline, CDR1 is SGHRS and CDR2 YFSETQ.

In this sample, this clonotype turned up once. CDR3 DNA: TGCAGTGCTAGAGATTGGGGGGGCAATCAGCCCCAGCATTTT. It translates to CSARDWGGNQPQHF. V usage is TRBV20-1 and J usage is TRBJ1-5; possible D gene TRBD1, 5 bases. V lost 0 bases, J lost 2 bases, and 8 bases lay in between. The V gene's germline CDR1 is DFQATT and CDR2 SNEGSKA (reference sequence). CDR3 length: 14 residues.

The chain is built from TRBV4-3 and TRBJ2-7; D may be TRBD1 (6 bases). Germline CDR1 and CDR2: LGHNA and YSLEER. The CDR3 length is 14 residues. Trimming cost V 1 base and J 6 bases, with 13 bases left between them. CDR3 sequence: CASSQGGTGIEQYF. The CDR3 DNA reads as TGCGCCAGCAGCCAAGGAGGCACAGGGATCGAGCAGTACTTC.

This clonotype showed up just a few times. The genes are TRBV27 and TRBJ2-3; D unclear. The germline gives CDR1 MNHEY, CDR2 SMNVEV (reference sequence). V lost 3 bases, J lost 2 bases, and 12 bases lay in between. The CDR3 extends over 15 amino acids. The CDR3 DNA is TGTGCCAGCAGTTTCTGGGCGTACTCCACAGATACGCAGTATTTT. It encodes CASSFWAYSTDTQYF.

This clonotype was seen only a few times. The germline gene is not matched at one end of the junction; a read error may be the cause. The rearrangement links TRBV7-2 to TRBJ2-7; 10 bases fit TRBD2. The CDR3 runs 16 residues. CDR1 is SGHTA and CDR2 is FQGNSA in the germline V gene. CDR3: CASSLVGSGGSYEQYF. In DNA, the CDR3 is TGCGCCAGCAGCTTGGTAGGTAGCGGGGGGTCCTACGAGCAGTACTTC.

The chain employs TRBV5-1 and TRBJ1-1; no definite D call. The CDR3 extends over 14 amino acids. Trimming cost V 3 bases and J 2 bases, with 11 bases left between them. The germline V gene has CDR1 SGHRS and CDR2 YFSETQ. CDR3 coding DNA: TGCGCCAGCAGCTCCTCAACGATTAACACTGAAGCTTTCTTT. This gives the protein CASSSSTINTEAFF.

This clonotype was recorded a few times. V is TRBV6-2 or TRBV6-3 and J is TRBJ2-7, with D uncertain. Germline assignment: CDR1 MNHEY and CDR2 SVGEGT. With 1 base removed from V and 4 bases from J, the gap between germline ends came to 8 bases. This CDR3 region has 13 residues. CDR3 DNA sequence: TGTGCCAGCAGTTACTGGTCCAGATACGAGCAGTACTTC. Protein: CASSYWSRYEQYF.

The rearrangement joins TRBV7-2 to TRBJ2-2; D is uncertain. The germline V gene encodes CDR1 SGHTA and CDR2 FQGNSA. The CDR3 is 17 amino acids. Trimming shortened V by 1 base and J by 2 bases, and 14 bases separated the two germline ends. CDR3 sequence (DNA): TGTGCCAGCAGCTTAGTGGGTCTAGTGATAAACACCGGGGAGCTGTTTTTT. The encoded protein is CASSLVGLVINTGELFF.

The genes are TRBV5-6 and TRBJ1-2, with a possible D match to TRBD1 (5 bases). CDR1 is SGHDT, CDR2 YYEEEE, per germline. Trimming pared 7 bases from V and 2 bases from J, leaving 9 bases between. The CDR3 spans 12 residues. The CDR3 protein is CASLRQNYGYTF. CDR3 sequence (DNA): TGTGCCAGCCTACGACAGAACTATGGCTACACCTTC.

This clonotype was detected only a few times. The chain is built from TRBV7-2 and TRBJ2-1; D perhaps matches TRBD2 (6 bases). The CDR3 runs 16 residues. Trimming took off 5 bases at V and 5 bases at J, with 19 bases between the two ends. Germline V gene data show CDR1 as SGHTA and CDR2 as FQGNSA. The CDR3 sequence: CASSQHGGVPNNEQFF. In DNA, the CDR3 is TGTGCCAGCAGCCAACACGGGGGAGTCCCAAACAATGAGCAGTTCTTC. The variable domain in full, completed from reference TRBV7-2 and TRBJ2-1, reads GAGVSQSPSNKVTEKGKDVELRCDPISGHTALYWYRQSLGQGLEFLIYFQGNSAPDKSGLPSDRFSAERTGGSVSTLTIQRTQQEDSAVYLCASSQHGGVPNNEQFFGPGTRLTVL.

The rearrangement links TRBV29-1 to TRBJ2-7; D not certain. Germline V gene sequence: CDR1 SQVTM, CDR2 ANQGSEA. The CDR3 contains 13 residues. The V end was cut by 2 bases, the J end by 4 bases, with 12 bases between. The CDR3 DNA follows: TGCAGCGTTGAAAGTGGCTTTGGGTACGAGCAGTACTTC. Translated, it gives CSVESGFGYEQYF.

This clonotype was counted only a few times. The V gene is TRBV5-1, the J gene TRBJ2-3, with D uncertain. The V gene lost 7 bases and the J gene lost 8 bases, with 11 bases spanning the gap. This CDR3 has 11 amino acids. CDR1 SGHRS and CDR2 YFSETQ come from the germline V gene. The CDR3 bases are TGCGCCAGCGCGGTATCTGGTACGCAGTATTTT. Amino acid sequence: CASAVSGTQYF.

DNA of the CDR3: TGCGCCAGCAGCCAAGGCTATCCAGGAGACTATGGCTACACCTTC. Translating it yields CASSQGYPGDYGYTF. The rearrangement joins TRBV4-3 to TRBJ1-2; D gene uncertain. Germline values: CDR1 LGHNA, CDR2 YSLEER. Trimming pared 1 base from V and 3 bases from J, leaving 12 bases between. This CDR3 contains 15 residues.

V and J are TRBV18 and TRBJ2-7; 7 bases line up with TRBD2. The CDR3 consists of 14 residues. V lost 3 bases, J lost 7 bases, and 9 bases stayed unmatched. Germline-derived CDR1 and CDR2 are KGHSH and LQKENI. This CDR3 is CASSPSGGRGEQYF. In nucleotides, the CDR3 is TGTGCCAGCTCACCGTCGGGGGGACGGGGGGAGCAGTACTTC.

This chain links TRBV9 with TRBJ2-3; TRBD2 aligns across 9 bases. With 0 bases clipped from V and 6 bases from J, the junction kept 8 bases outside the gene matches. From germline, CDR1 is SGDLS and CDR2 YYNGEE. There are 16 residues in the CDR3. The CDR3 loop reads CASSVDGSGGSDTQYF. CDR3 DNA sequence: TGTGCCAGCAGCGTAGACGGTAGCGGGGGCTCGGATACGCAGTATTTT.

This clonotype showed up many times. The rearrangement links TRBV7-9 to TRBJ1-2; D call uncertain. Trimming stripped 1 base from V and 4 bases from J, with 7 bases between. The CDR3 has 13 amino acids. Germline V gene data show CDR1 as SEHNR and CDR2 as FQNEAQ (reference sequence). As DNA, the CDR3 is TGTGCCAGCAGCTTAGGGGCCCTCTATGGCTACACCTTC. Protein sequence: CASSLGALYGYTF.

This clonotype has more than one count but fewer than ten. The CDR3 nucleotides read TGTGCCACCCTCGAAGGGGGTCACGAGCAGTACTTC. The encoded protein is CATLEGGHEQYF. This rearrangement joins TRBV10-3 to TRBJ2-7, with D perhaps TRBD1 (6 bases). CDR1 is ENHRY and CDR2 is SYGVKD in the germline V gene. The CDR3 is made up of 12 amino acids. V was trimmed by 10 bases and J by 5 bases, leaving 15 bases between them.